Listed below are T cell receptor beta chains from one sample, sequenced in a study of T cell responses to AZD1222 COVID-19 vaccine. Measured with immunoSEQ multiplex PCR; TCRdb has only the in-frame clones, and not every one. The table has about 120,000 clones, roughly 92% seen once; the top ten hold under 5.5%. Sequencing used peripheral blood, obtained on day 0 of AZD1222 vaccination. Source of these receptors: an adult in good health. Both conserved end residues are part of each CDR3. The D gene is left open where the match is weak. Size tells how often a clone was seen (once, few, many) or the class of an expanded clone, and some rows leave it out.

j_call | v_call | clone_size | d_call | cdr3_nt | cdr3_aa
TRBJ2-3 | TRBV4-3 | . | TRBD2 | TGCGCCAGCAGCCTTGGGACTAGCCCGACCAGCACAGATACGCAGTATTTT | CASSLGTSPTSTDTQYF
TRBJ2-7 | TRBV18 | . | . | TGTGCCAGCTCACCAGGGCAGGTCTACGAGCAGTACTTC | CASSPGQVYEQYF
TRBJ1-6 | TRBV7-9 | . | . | TGTGCCAGCAGCCAACTGGGGCCCATCGCGGGCTCACCCCTCCACTTT | CASSQLGPIAGSPLHF
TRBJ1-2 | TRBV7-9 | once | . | TGTGCCAGCAGCATCGAGTTACTTAACTATGGCTACACCTTC | CASSIELLNYGYTF
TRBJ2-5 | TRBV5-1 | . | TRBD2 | TGCGCCAGCGTCGGGCGACTAGCGGGAGAGACCCAGTACTTC | CASVGRLAGETQYF
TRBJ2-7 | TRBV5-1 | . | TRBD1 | TGCGCCAGCAGTCAAGGACAGGGGTCCTCCTACGAGCAGTACTTC | CASSQGQGSSYEQYF
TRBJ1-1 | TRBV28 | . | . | TGTGCCAGCAGTTTTCAGGGTGGGTACACTGAAGCTTTCTTT | CASSFQGGYTEAFF
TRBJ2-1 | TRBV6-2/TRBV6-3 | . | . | TGTGCCAGCAGTAGGAGGCAGTACAATGAGCAGTTCTTC | CASSRRQYNEQFF
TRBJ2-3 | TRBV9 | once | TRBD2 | TGTGCCAGCAGCGTAGGGCTAGCGGAGGGACGGGATACGCAGTATTTT | CASSVGLAEGRDTQYF
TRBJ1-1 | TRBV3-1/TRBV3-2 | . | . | TGTGCCAGCAGCGATGGCGGCCACACTGAAGCTTTCTTT | CASSDGGHTEAFF
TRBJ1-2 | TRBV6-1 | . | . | TGTGCCAGCAGTGAAGTAAGGACAAGCTATGGCTACACCTTC | CASSEVRTSYGYTF
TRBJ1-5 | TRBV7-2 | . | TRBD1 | TGTGCCAGCAGCAAGACCGGGACAGGGGTGGGTCAGCCCCAGCATTTT | CASSKTGTGVGQPQHF
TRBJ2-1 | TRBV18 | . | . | TGTGCCAGCTCACCACCACCGGCAGGGTCTCGGGGTACTGGTAGTCTGCGGCAGTTCTTC | CASSPPPAGSRGTGSLRQFF
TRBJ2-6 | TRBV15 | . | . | TGTGCCACCAGCAGAGATGGACTCTCTGGGGCCAACGTCCTGACTTTC | CATSRDGLSGANVLTF
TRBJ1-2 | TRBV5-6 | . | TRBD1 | TGTGCCAGCAGCAGCAGGGGGGCGCGGGGCTACACCTTC | CASSSRGARGYTF
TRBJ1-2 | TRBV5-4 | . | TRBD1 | TGTGCCAGCAGCTATGAGGGGGCGGGCTATGGCTACACCTTC | CASSYEGAGYGYTF
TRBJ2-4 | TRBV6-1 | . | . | TGTGCCAGCAGTGCCATTCGGGTAGAAGCCAAAAACATTCAGTACTTC | CASSAIRVEAKNIQYF
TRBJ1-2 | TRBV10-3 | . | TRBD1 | TGTGCCATCAGAAGGACAGGGGACAACTATGGCTACACCTTC | CAIRRTGDNYGYTF
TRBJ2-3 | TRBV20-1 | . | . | TGCAGTGCTAGTGGATCGGGGGGCACAGATACGCAGTATTTT | CSASGSGGTDTQYF
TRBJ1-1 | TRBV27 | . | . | TGTGCCAGCAGTTTAGGGTCAGGAACTGAAGCTTTCTTT | CASSLGSGTEAFF
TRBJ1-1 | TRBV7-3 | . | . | TGTGCCAGCAGCTTAAGGGGAGACACTGAAGCTTTCTTT | CASSLRGDTEAFF
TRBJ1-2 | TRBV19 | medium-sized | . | TGTGCCAGTAGTCTTTCCCCCTTC | CASSLSPF
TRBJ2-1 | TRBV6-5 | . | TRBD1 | TGTGCCAGCAGTTCGGGACAGGGAAATGAGCAGTTCTTC | CASSSGQGNEQFF
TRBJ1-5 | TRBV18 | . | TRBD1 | TGTGCCAGCTCAGTACAGGGGGCTAGTAGCAATCAGCCCCAGCATTTT | CASSVQGASSNQPQHF
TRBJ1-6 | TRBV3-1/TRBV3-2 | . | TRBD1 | TGTGCCAGCAGTCTGACAGGGAACAACCATTCACCCCTCCACTTT | CASSLTGNNHSPLHF
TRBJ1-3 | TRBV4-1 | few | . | TGCGCCAGCAGCCAAGACCCCAGGAGTCTCTCTGGAAACACCATATATTTT | CASSQDPRSLSGNTIYF
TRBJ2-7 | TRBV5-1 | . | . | TGCGCCAGCAGCTTGGGGGGGGACGAGCAGTACTTC | CASSLGGDEQYF
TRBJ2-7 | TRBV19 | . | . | TGTGCCAGTAGTGATGCCGGGACATTCACCTACGAGCAGTACTTC | CASSDAGTFTYEQYF
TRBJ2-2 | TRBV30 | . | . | TGTGCCTGGAGTGTTCCGGGATCGCGCGCCGGGGAGCTGTTTTTT | CAWSVPGSRAGELFF
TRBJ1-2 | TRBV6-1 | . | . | TGTGCCAGCAGTGAGGACCGCGGAGAATTCTATGGCTACACCTTC | CASSEDRGEFYGYTF
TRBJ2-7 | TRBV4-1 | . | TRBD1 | TGCGCCAGCAGCCAAGATTTTGGCCAGGGGGCCGGATGGTACGAGCAGTACTTC | CASSQDFGQGAGWYEQYF
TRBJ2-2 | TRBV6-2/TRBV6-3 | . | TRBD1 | TGTGCCAGCAGTGACGCCGGGACCCAGGGGGACGGGGAGCTGTTTTTT | CASSDAGTQGDGELFF
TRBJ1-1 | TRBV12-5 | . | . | TGTGCTAGTGGTTTGGAGGGGACTGAAGCTTTCTTT | CASGLEGTEAFF
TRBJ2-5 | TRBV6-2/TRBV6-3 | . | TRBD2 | TGTGCCAGCAGTAGACTAGCGGGGGACCCCTCAAGGGAGACCCAGTACTTC | CASSRLAGDPSRETQYF
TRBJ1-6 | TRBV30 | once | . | TGTGCCTGGAGTGTTGGGGCCAATTCACCCCTCCACTTT | CAWSVGANSPLHF
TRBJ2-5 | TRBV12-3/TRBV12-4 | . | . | TGTGCCAGCAGTATCCAGGCTGGAACCCAGTACTTC | CASSIQAGTQYF
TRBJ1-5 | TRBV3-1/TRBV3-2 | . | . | TGTGCCAGCAGCCAGGGGGGGGGCAATCAGCCCCAGCATTTT | CASSQGGGNQPQHF
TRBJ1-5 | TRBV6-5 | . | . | TGTGCCAGCAGTTCAACAGGGATGGGAGGGAATCAGCCCCAGCATTTT | CASSSTGMGGNQPQHF
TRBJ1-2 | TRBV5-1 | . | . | TGCGCCAGCAGCTCAAACTATGGCTACACCTTC | CASSSNYGYTF